A single sample gave rise to the 21 T cell receptor beta chains below, sequenced in a study of response to subunit inactivated influenza vaccine. In TCRdb, the RT-PCR reads were re-called with MiXCR into one record per CDR3 protein. The sample comprises about 700,000 distinct CDR3 sequences, 11% to 15% of which are singletons, and around 7.3% rests with the top ten. The specimen was PBMCs from blood, collected roughly 2 weeks before vaccination. The source is a man over 45 who received an inactivated influenza vaccine.

This clonotype has more than one count but fewer than ten. The chain employs TRBV9 and TRBJ2-3, with D hard to call. The V gene's germline CDR1 is SGDLS and CDR2 YYNGEE. Trimming left V 0 bases short and J 0 bases short, with 11 bases between. The CDR3 has 16 amino acids. This CDR3 is CASSVGVSVSTDTQYF. DNA for the CDR3: TGTGCCAGCAGCGTAGGTGTCAGCGTTAGCACAGATACGCAGTATTTT.

This clonotype was detected ten times or more. The genes are TRBV28 and TRBJ2-6, with D tentatively TRBD1 (6 bases). CDR3 length: 14 amino acids. Germline assignment: CDR1 MDHEN and CDR2 SYDVKM. Trimming stripped 10 bases from V and 1 base from J, with 11 bases between. The CDR3 DNA reads TGTGCCACCGCGACAGGTTCTGGGGCCAACGTCCTGACTTTC. Protein: CATATGSGANVLTF.

The chain uses TRBV20-1 and TRBJ2-1; 13 nucleotides align to TRBD2. V was pared by 5 bases and J by 13 bases, with 5 bases of the junction left unmatched. This CDR3 comprises 12 residues. Germline assignment: CDR1 DFQATT and CDR2 SNEGSKA (reference sequence). The CDR3 DNA reads TGCAGTGCTGGGACTAGCGGGGAATACCAGTTCTTC. Translated, it gives CSAGTSGEYQFF.

This clonotype was seen more than once but under ten times. The rearrangement links TRBV7-8 to TRBJ2-7; 7 positions match TRBD1. Germline assignment: CDR1 SGHVS and CDR2 FQNEAQ. Trimming took 1 base from V and 3 from J; bases not matched to a gene: 12. This CDR3 has 17 amino acids. The CDR3 region has the DNA TGTGCCAGCAGCTTAGGTCCGGGACAGACTTTAAACTACGAGCAGTACTTC. It specifies CASSLGPGQTLNYEQYF.

The chain has TRBV7-2 and TRBJ2-7; D is possibly TRBD1 (6 bases). This CDR3 is built from 14 residues. V gave up 1 base and J gave up 5 bases, with 12 bases separating them. Germline CDR1 reads SGHTA; CDR2 reads FQGNSA. This chain's CDR3 is CASSLGVGAHEQYF. The CDR3 bases are TGTGCCAGCAGCTTAGGCGTGGGGGCTCACGAGCAGTACTTC.

This clonotype was detected many times. This chain connects TRBV14 to TRBJ2-1, with D tentatively TRBD2 (6 bases). CDR3 size: 15 residues. With 1 base removed from V and 6 bases from J, the gap between germline ends came to 13 bases. The germline CDR1 and CDR2 sequences are SGHDN and FVKESK. CDR3 nucleotide sequence: TGTGCCAGCAGCCAAGGCGCAGCGGGTGGCAATGAGCAGTTCTTC. Translating gives CASSQGAAGGNEQFF.

This clonotype was picked up a small number of times. The chain recombines TRBV5-5 with TRBJ2-3; possibly TRBD1 for D (6 bases). Trimming removed 5 bases at V and 2 bases at J, with 18 bases between. CDR1 is SGHKS, CDR2 YYEKEE, per germline (reference sequence). There are 16 residues in the CDR3. The CDR3, as DNA: TGTGCCAGCAGTCTTCAAATTGGACAGAACACAGATACGCAGTATTTT. Translation gives CASSLQIGQNTDTQYF.

This clonotype showed up just a few times. The V gene is TRBV7-9, the J gene TRBJ2-5; D is ambiguous. Germline CDR1 and CDR2: SEHNR and FQNEAQ (reference sequence). Trimming took 3 bases from V and 4 from J, leaving 9 bases between them. CDR3 length equals 13 residues. DNA for the CDR3: TGTGCCAGCAGCTTGGCTAACCGAGAGACCCAGTACTTC. Amino acid sequence: CASSLANRETQYF.

This clonotype was counted between two and nine times. The chain combines TRBV5-1 with TRBJ1-1; D is ambiguous. CDR3 length equals 15 residues. The V and J ends lost 0 bases and 7 bases respectively, with 16 bases between them. Germline CDR1 SGHRS, CDR2 YFSETQ. The CDR3: CASSLGPAGEGEAFF. CDR3 in DNA: TGCGCCAGCAGCTTGGGCCCCGCCGGGGAGGGTGAAGCTTTCTTT.

This sequence joins TRBV7-9 and TRBJ2-1; 8 bases agree with TRBD2. Germline V gives CDR1 SEHNR, CDR2 FQNEAQ (reference sequence). The CDR3 length is 16 residues. Unmatched junction bases numbered 9, after V lost 6 bases and J lost 2 bases. The CDR3 nucleotides read TGTGCCAGCAGTTCCCTAGCGGGCCCCACCTACAATGAGCAGTTCTTC. It translates to CASSSLAGPTYNEQFF.

The chain is built from TRBV12-3 or TRBV12-4 and TRBJ1-1, with 9 bases aligning to TRBD1. The CDR3 contains 16 residues. V gave up 6 bases and J gave up 0 bases; unmatched junction bases: 8. CDR3 residues: CASRRGQGLMNTEAFF. CDR3 in DNA: TGTGCCAGCAGGCGGGGACAGGGCCTTATGAACACTGAAGCTTTCTTT.

The chain employs TRBV5-5 and TRBJ2-1, with TRBD2 as a possible D gene (6 bases). Looked up from germline, CDR1 is SGHKS and CDR2 is YYEKEE (reference sequence). The CDR3 is 14 residues long. The V end lost 0 bases, the J end lost 6 bases, and 10 bases lay between the germline ends. CDR3 sequence: CASSLDGGINEQFF. CDR3 nucleotide sequence: TGTGCCAGCAGCTTGGACGGGGGTATCAATGAGCAGTTCTTC.

This clonotype was observed a handful of times. The J gene is TRBJ2-3, the V gene TRBV4-3, with 9 bases aligning to TRBD1. CDR3 length: 15 residues. Germline CDR1 reads LGHNA; CDR2 reads YSLEER. V shed 0 bases and J 5 bases; nucleotides not matched to a gene: 3. The CDR3: CASSQEGQGEDTQYF. The CDR3, as DNA: TGCGCCAGCAGCCAAGAGGGACAGGGCGAAGATACGCAGTATTTT.

This clonotype occurred a few times. V is TRBV18 and J is TRBJ1-2; D is unclear. The V end lost 3 bases, the J end lost 4 bases, and 9 bases lay between the germline ends. This CDR3 contains 13 residues. Germline CDR1 is KGHSH and CDR2 is LQKENI. The DNA for the CDR3 is TGTGCCAGCTCACCCTCGGGGTCCTATGGCTACACCTTC. Translated, it gives CASSPSGSYGYTF.

Notes on this clonotype: It may be a read error: a sequence one base away is much more abundant. The chain carries TRBV24-1 and TRBJ2-3, with D hard to call. Germline V CDR1 and CDR2: KGHDR, SFDVKD. This CDR3 has 13 residues. Deletions cut 4 bases from V and 0 bases from J, with 4 bases between. The CDR3 DNA follows: TGTGCCACCAGTGACCCTAGCACAGATACGCAGTATTTT. Amino acid sequence: CATSDPSTDTQYF.

As regards this clonotype: The germline gene is not matched at one end of the junction; a read error may be the cause. V gene TRBV5-1 combines with J gene TRBJ2-5, with a possible D match to TRBD1 (5 bases). The CDR3 has 15 residues. The germline CDR1 and CDR2 sequences are SGHRS and YFSETQ. CDR3 residues: CASTLGPSDQETQYF. In DNA form, the CDR3 reads TGCGCCAGCACCTTGGGGCCATCCGACCAAGAGACCCAGTACTTC.

This clonotype was recorded many times. CDR3 amino acids: CSASDRGRTDTQYF. CDR3 in DNA: TGCAGTGCTTCCGACAGGGGGCGCACAGATACGCAGTATTTT. This chain links TRBV20-1 with TRBJ2-3; 10 nucleotides align to TRBD1. Germline-derived CDR1 and CDR2 are DFQATT and SNEGSKA (reference sequence). CDR3 size: 14 residues. V gave up 5 bases and J gave up 1 base; unmatched junction bases: 3.

This clonotype has just a few counts. This chain joins TRBV20-1 and TRBJ2-6; D not resolved. With 5 bases removed from V and 2 bases from J, the gap between germline ends came to 10 bases. The CDR3 runs 14 residues. The germline V gene encodes CDR1 DFQATT and CDR2 SNEGSKA (reference sequence). The CDR3 spells CSAYVGAGANVLTF. The CDR3 DNA is TGCAGTGCTTACGTAGGAGCTGGGGCCAACGTCCTGACTTTC.

This rearrangement joins TRBV24-1 to TRBJ2-1; 9 bases fit TRBD1. Germline V gene lookup returns CDR1 KGHDR and CDR2 SFDVKD. The CDR3 spans 15 residues. The ends lost 4 bases at V and 8 bases at J; junction bases unmatched: 8. For the CDR3, the DNA is TGTGCCACCAGTGACCCTCACAGGGGGCGTGATGAGCAGTTCTTC. Translation gives CATSDPHRGRDEQFF.

Many counts were recorded for this clonotype. The CDR3 DNA follows: TGCGCCAGCAGCCAAGGACAGGGTCGTAACACCGGGGAGCTGTTTTTT. It codes for CASSQGQGRNTGELFF. V is TRBV4-3 and J is TRBJ2-2, with 7 bases identical to TRBD1. This CDR3 has 16 residues. J gave up 2 bases and V 1 base, and 4 bases lay outside the gene matches. CDR1 and CDR2 from the germline V gene are LGHNA and YSLEER.

This chain joins TRBV7-2 and TRBJ2-3; D ambiguous. Germline CDR1 SGHTA, CDR2 FQGNSA. With 5 bases removed from V and 4 bases from J, the gap between germline ends came to 10 bases. The CDR3 totals 13 residues. Written as DNA, the CDR3 is TGTGCCAGCAGCCCCCAAGTTCCAGATACGCAGTATTTT. Its translation is CASSPQVPDTQYF. Full variable domain (rest looked up from reference TRBV7-2 and TRBJ2-3): GAGVSQSPSNKVTEKGKDVELRCDPISGHTALYWYRQSLGQGLEFLIYFQGNSAPDKSGLPSDRFSAERTGGSVSTLTIQRTQQEDSAVYLCASSPQVPDTQYFGPGTRLTVL.